This TCR beta chain is from a study of blood T cell repertoires in COVID-19. CDR1 LNHDA and CDR2 SQIVND come from the germline V gene (reference sequence). This CDR3 has 14 residues. V was shortened by 5 bases and J by 5 bases, with 15 bases between the two germline ends. Assay used: immunoSEQ multiplex PCR; TCRdb lists only in-frame clones, some missing. This table holds 300,000 to 350,000 clones, about 90% found once. The sample comprised peripheral blood. The genes are TRBV19 and TRBJ1-1, with a possible D match to TRBD1 (5 bases). This clonotype was obtained from a woman aged 50 to 65 with COVID-19, enrolled during active disease. In DNA form, the CDR3 reads TGTGCCAGTAGTCTAACCCGGGGGATTACTGAAGCTTTCTTT. Protein sequence: CASSLTRGITEAFF.